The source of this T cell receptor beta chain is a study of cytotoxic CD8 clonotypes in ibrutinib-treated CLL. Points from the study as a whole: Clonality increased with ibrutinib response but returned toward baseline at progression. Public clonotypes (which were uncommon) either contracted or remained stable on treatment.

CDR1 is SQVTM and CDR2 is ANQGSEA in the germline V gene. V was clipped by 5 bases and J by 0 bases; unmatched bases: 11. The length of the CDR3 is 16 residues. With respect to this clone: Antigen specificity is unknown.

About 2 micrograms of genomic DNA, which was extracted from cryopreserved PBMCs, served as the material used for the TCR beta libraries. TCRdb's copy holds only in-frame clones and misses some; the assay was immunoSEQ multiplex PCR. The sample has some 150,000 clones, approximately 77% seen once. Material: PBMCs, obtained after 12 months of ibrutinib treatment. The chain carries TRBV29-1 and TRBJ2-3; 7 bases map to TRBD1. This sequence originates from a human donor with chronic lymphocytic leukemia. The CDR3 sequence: CSVRGVGQSSTDTQYF. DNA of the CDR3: TGCAGCGTTAGAGGCGTGGGACAGAGTAGCACAGATACGCAGTATTTT.